This T cell receptor beta chain stems from a study of cytomegalovirus exposure and HLA in healthy donors. Study-level points and caveats: In all likelihood, a cluster of highly shared sequence variants was a sequencing artifact.

With regard to this clone: What it binds is unknown.

A multiplex PCR was run with 60 Vbeta primers and 13 Jbeta primers. The protocol was immunoSEQ multiplex PCR, while the TCRdb copy is restricted to in-frame clones and leaves out a portion. Among about 130,000 clones listed, about 74% were seen once. Germline V gives CDR1 KGHSH, CDR2 LQKENI. Trimming at V came to 3 bases and at J to 6 bases, leaving 7 bases not matched to a gene. The CDR3 runs to 15 residues. The sequencing sample was made of PBMCs. V usage is TRBV18 and J usage is TRBJ2-2, with 7 bases that match TRBD1. The source is an older woman in good health and CMV-seronegative. CDR3 in DNA: TGTGCCAGCTCACCCCCCTCGGACAGGCCCGGGGAGCTGTTTTTT. Protein sequence: CASSPPSDRPGELFF. The full variable domain, with the rest looked up from reference TRBV18 and TRBJ2-2, is NAGVMQNPRHLVRRRGQEARLRCSPMKGHSHVYWYRQLPEEGLKFMVYLQKENIIDESGMPKERFSAEFPKEGPSILRIQQVVRGDSAAYFCASSPPSDRPGELFFGEGSRLTVL.